This T cell receptor (beta chain) was obtained from a study of blood T cell repertoires in COVID-19. On the study more broadly: COVID-19 samples collected from the United States, Italy and Spain covered acute and convalescent phases. PBMCs, B-cell-depleted T cells, or T cells provided the cDNA or gDNA that made up the material.

CDR3 length: 15 amino acids. V was pared by 4 bases and J by 2 bases, with 12 bases between. Germline V gene sequence: CDR1 LGHNA, CDR2 YNFKEQ. Original data processing: Nucleated cell number was recorded as an estimate derived from reference gene primer amplification. The assay was immunoSEQ multiplex PCR, and TCRdb's table has in-frame clones only and misses some. V, J and clone size derive from that table, while D and trimming were established from the DNA sequence. The sample carries over 250,000 clones, approximately 88% recorded once. This chain uses TRBV4-2 with TRBJ1-3; TRBD1 is a possible D gene (6 bases). The sequence came from a woman between 70 and 85 years old with COVID-19, enrolled during active disease. The sample taken for sequencing was peripheral blood. CDR3 residues: CASSRNRDTGNTIYF. The CDR3, as DNA: TGTGCCAGCAGCCGAAACCGGGACACTGGAAACACCATATATTTT.